Shown below are 20 T cell receptor beta chains from a single sample sequenced in a study of blood T cell repertoires in COVID-19. TCRdb keeps only in-frame clones here, not all; method: immunoSEQ multiplex PCR. The sample lists about 140,000 clones, 60% to 85% occurring once. Sequenced input: peripheral blood. The source is a woman aged 80 or over with active or convalescent COVID-19.

CDR3 in DNA: TGTGCCAGTAGTATCAAGGGACAAGGCTCCTATAATTCACCCCTCCACTTT. Amino acids: CASSIKGQGSYNSPLHF. V is TRBV19 and J is TRBJ1-6, with D possibly TRBD1 on 6 matching bases. V dropped 3 bases and J dropped 0 bases, with 12 bases sitting between them. This CDR3 is 17 amino acids long. Germline assignment: CDR1 LNHDA and CDR2 SQIVND (reference sequence).

The chain is built from TRBV30 and TRBJ1-1; TRBD1 is a possible D gene (5 bases). The CDR3 spans 12 residues. Germline values: CDR1 GTSNPN, CDR2 SVGIG (reference sequence). Trimming removed 4 bases at V and 10 bases at J, with 16 bases between. The CDR3 DNA reads TGTGCCTGGACCCCCTCAGGGCTGGTAGCTTTCTTT. Protein sequence: CAWTPSGLVAFF.

The V and J genes are TRBV11-1 and TRBJ2-2; D gene uncertain. V gave up 6 bases and J gave up 5 bases, with 10 bases separating them. The germline V gene has CDR1 SGHAT and CDR2 FQDESV (reference sequence). The CDR3 has 13 residues. CDR3 protein: CASSPGGTGELFF. The CDR3 region has the DNA TGTGCCAGCAGTCCGGGTGGGACCGGGGAGCTGTTTTTT.

The chain recombines TRBV5-8 with TRBJ1-6; D unresolved. The CDR3 is 11 residues long. Germline CDR1 SGHTS, CDR2 YDEGEE. V was cut by 1 base and J by 9 bases, with 2 bases left in between. The CDR3 loop is CASSLLSPLHF. The CDR3 DNA reads as TGTGCCAGCAGCTTGCTTTCACCCCTCCACTTT.

The table lists this clone with a few counts. The chain recombines TRBV3-1 (or the pseudogene TRBV3-2) with TRBJ1-4; a weak D match, TRBD1 (5 bases). The germline CDR1 and CDR2 sequences are LGHDT and YNNKEL (reference sequence). V lost 3 bases to trimming and J lost 7 bases, with 15 bases between them. The CDR3 runs to 15 residues. The CDR3 region is CASSHGQGLIEKLFF. CDR3 nucleotide sequence: TGTGCCAGCAGCCATGGTCAGGGTCTGATTGAAAAACTGTTTTTT.

The chain combines TRBV7-9 with TRBJ2-5; 7 bases map to TRBD1. This CDR3 comprises 14 residues. The V gene's germline CDR1 is SEHNR and CDR2 FQNEAQ (reference sequence). Trimming at V came to 4 bases and at J to 5 bases, leaving 7 bases not matched to a gene. The CDR3 DNA reads TGTGCCAGCAGCTACCAGACAGGGATGGAGACCCAGTACTTC. This encodes CASSYQTGMETQYF.

The chain uses TRBV21-1 and TRBJ1-5; TRBD1 is taken as the D call from the table, unchecked against the DNA. TRBV21-1 is marked as a pseudogene. The CDR3 spans 14 residues. CDR3: CASSKDRSNQPQHF. The CDR3 region has the DNA TGTGCCAGCAGCAAAGACAGGAGCAATCAGCCCCAGCATTTT.

This chain connects TRBV2 to TRBJ1-4; 7 bases align to TRBD1. This CDR3 region has 15 residues. Trimming removed 8 bases from V and 3 bases from J; junction bases left unmatched: 9. Germline V lookup: CDR1 SNHLY, CDR2 FYNNEI. CDR3 DNA: TGTGCCAGCCTCCGACAGGGTCTCTCTAATGAAAAACTGTTTTTT. This encodes CASLRQGLSNEKLFF. Complete variable domain (other parts from reference TRBV2 and TRBJ1-4): EPEVTQTPSHQVTQMGQEVILRCVPISNHLYFYWYRQILGQKVEFLVSFYNNEISEKSEIFDDQFSVERPDGSNFTLKIRSTKLEDSAMYFCASLRQGLSNEKLFFGSGTQLSVL.

This clone was seen many times. The J gene is TRBJ1-2, the V gene TRBV20-1; D not resolved. The germline V gene encodes CDR1 DFQATT and CDR2 SNEGSKA (reference sequence). This CDR3 has 10 residues. V was cut by 8 bases and J by 1 base, with 5 bases left in between. This chain's CDR3 is CSSFNYGYTF. DNA for the CDR3: TGCAGTTCCTTTAACTATGGCTACACCTTC.

The CDR3 DNA sequence: TGTGCCAGCTCCCCCGCGGGGGTACAAGAGACCCAGTACTTC. This translates into CASSPAGVQETQYF. This chain uses TRBV18 with TRBJ2-5; 7 bases match TRBD2. Germline loops: CDR1 KGHSH, CDR2 LQKENI. V shed 6 bases, J shed 2 bases, and the junction held 6 bases outside the gene matches. The CDR3 is 14 amino acids.

The chain uses TRBV6-5 and TRBJ1-2, with D unresolved. There are 13 residues in the CDR3. Looked up from germline, CDR1 is MNHEY and CDR2 is SVGAGI. V was shortened by 4 bases and J by 8 bases, with 14 bases between the two germline ends. This CDR3 is CASSSLIAGGYTF. DNA of the CDR3: TGTGCCAGCAGTTCTCTGATTGCGGGCGGCTACACCTTC.

This chain uses TRBV11-3 with TRBJ2-1; no definite D call. Germline CDR1 is SGHNT and CDR2 is YENEEA. The CDR3 runs to 15 residues. With 4 bases removed from V and 2 bases from J, the gap between germline ends came to 12 bases. CDR3 sequence: CASSSGSTTYNEQFF. The CDR3 bases are TGTGCCAGCAGCTCCGGGTCCACCACCTACAATGAGCAGTTCTTC.

The gene calls are TRBV25-1 and TRBJ2-7, with TRBD1 matching over 9 bases. The trim removed 8 bases at V and 0 bases at J, leaving 2 bases unmatched. Germline CDR1 reads MGHDK; CDR2 reads SYGVNS. The CDR3 length is 13 residues. CDR3 amino acids: CASRDRASYEQYF. The CDR3 DNA sequence: TGTGCCAGCCGGGACAGGGCCTCCTACGAGCAGTACTTC.

In DNA, the CDR3 is TGCGCCAGCAGCTTGGGCCAGGCCCGCACAGATACGCAGTATTTT. Amino acids: CASSLGQARTDTQYF. V is TRBV5-1 and J is TRBJ2-3; no clear D. The V gene's germline CDR1 is SGHRS and CDR2 YFSETQ. This CDR3 contains 15 residues. V was trimmed by 0 bases and J by 1 base, leaving 9 bases between them. Variable domain in full (rest from reference TRBV5-1 and TRBJ2-3): KAGVTQTPRYLIKTRGQQVTLSCSPISGHRSVSWYQQTPGQGLQFLFEYFSETQRNKGNFPGRFSGRQFSNSRSEMNVSTLELGDSALYLCASSLGQARTDTQYFGPGTRLTVL.

The chain's CDR3 is CASTTGGSRELFF. The CDR3 DNA is TGTGCCAGCACCACCGGCGGGTCCCGGGAACTGTTTTTT. The J gene is TRBJ1-4, the V gene TRBV6-5; D not resolved. Germline V gene sequence: CDR1 MNHEY, CDR2 SVGAGI. This CDR3 is 13 amino acids long. The ends were cut back, 7 bases at V and 12 bases at J, with 18 bases in the middle.

The gene calls are TRBV6-5 and TRBJ2-2; 7 bases match TRBD1. V lost 8 bases and J lost 0; bases outside the gene matches: 6. CDR3 size: 15 residues. Germline V CDR1 and CDR2: MNHEY, SVGAGI. The CDR3 spells CASRFGTANTGELFF. The CDR3 nucleotides are TGTGCCAGCCGTTTTGGGACAGCGAACACCGGGGAGCTGTTTTTT.

This chain uses TRBV5-1 with TRBJ1-1, with a possible D match to TRBD1 (6 bases). With 5 bases removed from V and 2 bases from J, the gap between germline ends came to 19 bases. This CDR3 comprises 16 residues. CDR1 is SGHRS and CDR2 is YFSETQ in the germline V gene. CDR3 DNA: TGCGCCAGCAGGGTTGGGATGGGACAACCAAACACTGAAGCTTTCTTT. It yields the protein CASRVGMGQPNTEAFF.

The V and J genes are TRBV7-2 and TRBJ2-1; 9 bases are shared with TRBD2. Trimming cost V 2 bases and J 4 bases; bases outside gene matches: 3. This CDR3 has 15 amino acids. The V gene's germline CDR1 is SGHTA and CDR2 FQGNSA. The CDR3 reads CASSLSAGGYNEQFF. The CDR3 coding sequence is TGTGCCAGCAGCTTATCAGCGGGGGGATACAATGAGCAGTTCTTC. Supplemented by reference TRBV7-2 and TRBJ2-1, the full variable domain reads GAGVSQSPSNKVTEKGKDVELRCDPISGHTALYWYRQSLGQGLEFLIYFQGNSAPDKSGLPSDRFSAERTGGSVSTLTIQRTQQEDSAVYLCASSLSAGGYNEQFFGPGTRLTVL.

The chain joins TRBV5-1 to TRBJ2-7; 9 bases agree with TRBD1. Unmatched junction bases numbered 5, after V lost 1 base and J lost 0 bases. CDR3 length: 16 residues. Germline lookup yields CDR1 SGHRS and CDR2 YFSETQ. CDR3 in DNA: TGCGCCAGCAGCTTGACGGGACAGGGTCCCTCCTACGAGCAGTACTTC. Translated: CASSLTGQGPSYEQYF.

The rearrangement joins TRBV4-1 to TRBJ1-1, with D tentatively TRBD1 (6 bases). The V gene lost 0 bases and the J gene lost 0 bases, with 11 bases spanning the gap. Per germline, CDR1 MGHRA and CDR2 YSYEKL. The CDR3 contains 16 residues. The CDR3 DNA sequence: TGCGCCAGCAGCCAAGATGCGTGGGGGCTGAACACTGAAGCTTTCTTT. Amino acids: CASSQDAWGLNTEAFF.